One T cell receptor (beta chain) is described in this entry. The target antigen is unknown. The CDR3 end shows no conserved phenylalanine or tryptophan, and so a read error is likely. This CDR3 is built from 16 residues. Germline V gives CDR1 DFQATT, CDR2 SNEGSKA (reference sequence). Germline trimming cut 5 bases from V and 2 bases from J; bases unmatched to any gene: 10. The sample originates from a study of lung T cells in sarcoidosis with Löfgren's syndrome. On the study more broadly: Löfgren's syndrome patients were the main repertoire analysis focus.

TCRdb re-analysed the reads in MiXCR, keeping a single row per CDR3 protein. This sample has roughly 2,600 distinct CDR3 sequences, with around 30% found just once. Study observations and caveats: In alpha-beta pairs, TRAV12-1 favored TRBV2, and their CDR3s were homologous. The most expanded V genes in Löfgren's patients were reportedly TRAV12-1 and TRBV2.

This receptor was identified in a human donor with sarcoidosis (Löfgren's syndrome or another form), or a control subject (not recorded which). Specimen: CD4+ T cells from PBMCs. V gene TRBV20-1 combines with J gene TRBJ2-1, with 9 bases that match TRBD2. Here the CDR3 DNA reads TGCAGTGCTGAAGGGCTAGCGGGAACCCCCTACAATGAGCAGTTCCTC. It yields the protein CSAEGLAGTPYNEQFL.